A selection of T cell receptor beta chains follows, all from one sample in a study of CD8 T cells in ankylosing spondylitis. TCRdb analysed the 5' RACE reads with MiXCR anew, one entry per CDR3 protein. Among about 300,000 distinct CDR3 sequences listed, less than 25% were seen once. The specimen was blood, either unsorted or a sorted T cell fraction (not recorded which). The receptors derive from a female donor with ankylosing spondylitis or in good health (not recorded which). CDR3s include the opening cysteine and the closing phenylalanine or tryptophan. The order of the fields is V gene, D gene, clone size, J gene, CDR3 DNA, CDR3 protein. The D gene is left open where the match is weak. Expanded clones get a size class; other rows say once, few or many, or leave the size out.

TRBV10-3,-,few,TRBJ1-4,TGTGCCACTGCGGGAGCAACTAATGAAAAACTGTTTTTT,CATAGATNEKLFF
TRBV30,-,-,TRBJ1-3,TGTGCCTGGAAATGGACTAACACCATATATTTT,CAWKWTNTIYF
TRBV7-3,-,few,TRBJ2-3,TGTGCCAGCAGCTTAATGGCACCACCATTAGATACGCAGTATTTT,CASSLMAPPLDTQYF
TRBV19,TRBD2,few,TRBJ2-3,TGTGCCAGTAGGGAACTAGCGGAGGGCACAGATACGCAGTATTTT,CASRELAEGTDTQYF
TRBV20-1,TRBD1,-,TRBJ2-3,TGCAGTGCTAGAGATCTCACAGGGGTTGATCCAGATACGCAGTATTTT,CSARDLTGVDPDTQYF
TRBV7-2,-,few,TRBJ2-1,TGTGCCAGCAGCTCCCTAACCCCCCTGAATGAGCAGTTCTTC,CASSSLTPLNEQFF
TRBV20-1,-,-,TRBJ2-2,TGCAGTGCTAGAGATCGAAGACGGAACACCGGGGAGCTGTTTTTT,CSARDRRRNTGELFF
TRBV7-6,TRBD1,-,TRBJ2-1,TGTGCCAGCAGCTTAGCACGGACAGGGGGTGAGCAGTTCTTC,CASSLARTGGEQFF
TRBV7-2,-,many,TRBJ2-2,TGTGCCAGCAGCCCCTCGGGGAACACCGGGGAGCTGTTTTTT,CASSPSGNTGELFF
TRBV19,-,few,TRBJ2-7,TGTGCCAGTAGTGCCCAGGGACTCGAAACCTACGAGCAGTACTTC,CASSAQGLETYEQYF
TRBV5-5,-,-,TRBJ2-3,TGTGCCAGCAGCCGGAAGGGGACAGATACGCAGTATTTT,CASSRKGTDTQYF
TRBV12-3/TRBV12-4,-,-,TRBJ2-7,TGTGCCAGCAGTTTATCCGGGTGGCAGTTCTACGAGCAGTACTTC,CASSLSGWQFYEQYF
TRBV19,TRBD2,once,TRBJ2-1,TGTGCCACCTCAGCGGGAGCAGTTTACAATGAGCAGTTCTTC,CATSAGAVYNEQFF
TRBV6-1,TRBD2,few,TRBJ2-7,TGTGCCACCGCCTCTAGCGGGGGATCCTACGAGCAGTACTTC,CATASSGGSYEQYF
TRBV3-1,-,few,TRBJ2-5,TGTGCCAGCAGCCACCTGTCCCAAGAGACCCAGTACTTC,CASSHLSQETQYF
TRBV11-3,-,-,TRBJ2-1,TGTGCCAGCAGCTTAGGGGGGAGTTGGCTTAACGCAAATGAGCAGTTCTTC,CASSLGGSWLNANEQFF
TRBV28,-,-,TRBJ2-5,TGTGCCAGCACCTACATTAACACTAGGACCACACAAGAGACCCAGTACTTC,CASTYINTRTTQETQYF
TRBV6-5,-,few,TRBJ1-4,-,CASSTSGRNEKLFF
TRBV27,TRBD1,few,TRBJ2-3,TGTGCCAGCAGTTTATCCTATCGGCCAGGGGGAACAGATACGCAGTATTTT,CASSLSYRPGGTDTQYF
TRBV4-3,TRBD2,-,TRBJ2-3,TGCGCCAGCAGCTTAGGTGTGGCGGGAGGATCCATGGATACGCAGTATTTT,CASSLGVAGGSMDTQYF
TRBV25-1,-,few,TRBJ1-1,TGTGCCAGCAGTCCCTCCCGCGGGGAGACTGAAGCTTTCTTT,CASSPSRGETEAFF
TRBV20-1,TRBD2,many,TRBJ2-1,TGCAGTGCTAGAGGTTCAGCGGGAGGCTACAATGAGCAGTTCTTC,CSARGSAGGYNEQFF
TRBV7-2,TRBD2,-,TRBJ2-4,TGTGCCAGCAGAGCTGGACTAGCGGGAGCCAAAAACATTCAGTACTTC,CASRAGLAGAKNIQYF
TRBV29-1,-,many,TRBJ1-6,TGCAGCGTTGTATGGTCACCCCTCCACTTT,CSVVWSPLHF
TRBV9,-,few,TRBJ2-5,TGTGCCAGCAGCGTTGGAGGTGAGGAGACCCAGTACTTC,CASSVGGEETQYF
TRBV20-1,-,few,TRBJ1-3,TGCAGTGCTGGGGGTCGAGGCCGCTCTGGAAACACCATATATTTT,CSAGGRGRSGNTIYF
TRBV20-1,-,few,TRBJ2-1,TGCAGTGCTAGAGATCGGTGGCGGGTTCAGATGGACAATGAGCAGTTCTTC,CSARDRWRVQMDNEQFF
TRBV30,TRBD1,-,TRBJ1-5,TGTGCCTGGAGGGACAGGGAAGAACAGCCCCAGCATTTT,CAWRDREEQPQHF
TRBV10-3,-,few,TRBJ2-3,TGTGCCATCAGTCTAGCAGATACGCAGTATTTT,CAISLADTQYF
TRBV20-1,TRBD2,-,TRBJ2-7,TGCAGTGCTAGTAGACTAGCGGGAGTAGGCTACGAGCAGTACTTC,CSASRLAGVGYEQYF
TRBV2,TRBD2,-,TRBJ2-7,TGTGCCAGCAGTGATTATCCGGGAGGGTCTTACGAGCAGTACTTC,CASSDYPGGSYEQYF
TRBV20-1,-,-,TRBJ1-2,TGCAGTGCTAGAAGCACGGAGAACTATGGCTACACCTTC,CSARSTENYGYTF